This T cell receptor (beta chain) comes out of a study of T cells after yellow fever vaccination. Germline CDR1 and CDR2: SGHTA and FQGNSA. V lost 2 bases to trimming and J lost 7 bases, with 17 bases between them. This CDR3 contains 15 residues. MiXCR, applied by TCRdb to the 5' RACE reads, yields one record per CDR3 protein. The data show a few hundred thousand distinct CDR3 sequences, with about 19% seen just once and approximately 14% held by the top ten. This specimen was PBMCs, taken 15 days after the yellow fever booster vaccination. This chain uses TRBV7-2 with TRBJ1-1, with D unclear. The receptor comes from a man aged 25-45 years who received the YFV17D yellow fever vaccine. DNA for the CDR3: TGTGCCAGCAGCTTAATCTCTGCCCATTACAGTGAAGCTTTCTTT. The encoded protein is CASSLISAHYSEAFF.